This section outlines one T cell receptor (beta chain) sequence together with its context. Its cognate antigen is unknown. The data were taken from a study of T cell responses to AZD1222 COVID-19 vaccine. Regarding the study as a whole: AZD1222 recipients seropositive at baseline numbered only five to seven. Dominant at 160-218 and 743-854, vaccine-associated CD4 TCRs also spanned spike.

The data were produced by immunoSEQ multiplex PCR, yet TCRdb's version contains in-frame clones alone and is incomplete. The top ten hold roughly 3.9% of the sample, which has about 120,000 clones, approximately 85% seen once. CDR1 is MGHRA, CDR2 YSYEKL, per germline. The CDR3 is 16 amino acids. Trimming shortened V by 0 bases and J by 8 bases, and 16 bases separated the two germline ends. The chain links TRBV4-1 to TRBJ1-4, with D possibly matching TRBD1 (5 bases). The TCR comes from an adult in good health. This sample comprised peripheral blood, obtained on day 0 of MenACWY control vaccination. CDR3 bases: TGCGCCAGCAGCCAAGATGTAGGCATTTCAGGGGAAAAACTGTTTTTT. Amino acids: CASSQDVGISGEKLFF.